This TCR beta chain emerged from a study of shared clonotypes between healthy human individuals. Concerning this clone: The sample contains more than one DNA sequence encoding this CDR3.

Profiled with immunoSEQ multiplex PCR; TCRdb holds only in-frame clones, not every one. This sample has millions of clones; just under 95% occur once, and the top ten carry approximately 1.2%. Germline V CDR1 and CDR2: SGHNT, YYREEE (reference sequence). CDR3 length: 13 amino acids. Germline trimming cut 3 bases from V and 4 bases from J; bases unmatched to any gene: 2. The naive CD8 population came from CD45RO-negative cells selected for CCR7, without terminally differentiated effector memory CD45RA+ cells. The sequence was collected from a man aged 18 to 30 in good health. Specimen: naive CD8+ T cells sorted from blood. The V and J genes are TRBV5-4 and TRBJ1-1; 8 bases are shared with TRBD1. This CDR3 is CASSSTGGTEAFF. The CDR3 coding sequence is TGTGCCAGCAGCTCCACAGGGGGCACTGAAGCTTTCTTT.